The entry below gives a single T cell receptor (beta chain) sequence along with its context. The CDR3 has 17 residues. The V end lost 0 bases, the J end lost 1 base, and 15 bases lay between the germline ends. Germline V gene sequence: CDR1 SGHRS, CDR2 YFSETQ. This sample stems from a study of cytomegalovirus exposure and HLA in healthy donors. Both 60 Vbeta primers and 13 Jbeta primers went into the PCR. TCRdb keeps only in-frame clones here, not all; method: immunoSEQ multiplex PCR. The data show 130,000 to 150,000 clones, 73% seen once. V and J are TRBV5-1 and TRBJ2-3; D not resolved. The TCR was taken from a woman aged 18 to 35 in good health and CMV-seronegative. The sequenced sample consisted of PBMCs. The CDR3 loop reads CASSLVGTGRGTDTQYF. CDR3 sequence (DNA): TGCGCCAGCAGCTTGGTCGGTACGGGTCGTGGCACAGATACGCAGTATTTT.